This TCR beta chain comes out of a study of blood T cell repertoires in COVID-19 (TCRdb year 2020). For context, the study as a whole: Samples covering the acute and convalescent phases of COVID-19 were provided by collaborators in the United States, Italy and Spain. The prospective study material was composed of cDNA or gDNA derived from T cells, B-cell-depleted T cells, or PBMCs. The dataset comprised deeply sampled blood TCRbeta repertoires from subjects exposed to, actively infected with, or recovered from COVID-19. The repertoires were released in a freely available public database meant as a resource for research on the immune response to SARS-CoV-2. Samples came from the ongoing ImmuneRACE study (first 160 participants) plus 1,254 subjects from 6 global collaborators. Nearly every sample came with metadata listing a de-identified subject ID, COVID-19 status, age in years and sex. Where available, HLA class I and class II types were taken from metadata supplied by the sample provider and were not determined by assay-based typing.

Here is what the overall study found, with its caveats: The quantity of clinical and demographic metadata differed by source and by participant and was supplied without curation.

TCRbeta CDR3 regions were amplified from genomic DNA using the immunoSEQ Assay, a bias-controlled multiplex PCR. Processing in the source paper ran as follows. The number of nucleated cells in each sample was estimated from the amplification of reference gene primers within the assay. To quantify the absolute abundance of each unique TCRbeta CDR3 rearrangement, sequence reads were collapsed and filtered. For each sample, productive Simpson clonality was calculated by taking the square root of Simpson's diversity index across productive rearrangements. The immuneACCESS repertoire file appears here via TCRdb, limited to in-frame rearrangements. These files lack a portion of the clones; in checked studies, under half of the deficit traces to unresolved V genes, and the cause of the others is not known. Clone size and V and J calls were adopted from that table, with D and trimming inferred from the DNA. For this sample the table gives 400,000 to 450,000 clones, of which 90% were detected only once. The ten top clones hold roughly 0.66% of the sample.

Participants in the prospective study were enrolled through a virtual design, were aged about 18 to 90 years, and lived in 20 to 30 United States geographic areas. To assign participants to cohorts, the prospective study relied on clinical history that participants themselves reported in a screening survey and a study questionnaire. Recovered participants in ImmuneRACE Cohort 3 were defined as having two consecutive negative NP/OP PCR tests, clearance from a healthcare professional, or resolution of symptoms. Each participant in the prospective study had whole blood, serum and a nasopharyngeal or oropharyngeal swab collected by mobile phlebotomists. Additional blood draws and questionnaires over an approximately 2-month period could optionally be provided by prospective study participants. Prospective study blood samples were shipped either frozen or at room temperature before DNA extraction. About this clone: The antigen it recognizes is unknown. Base qualities are missing; no much larger clone stands one base away.

V is cut by 1 base and J by 0 bases, and the space between the germline ends is 13 bases. Reading the germline V gene gives CDR1 KGHSH and CDR2 LQKENI. The CDR3, cysteine through phenylalanine, is 17 amino acids long. Solely the CDR3 DNA is kept, with 51 bases framed from the first base. This sequence originates from a man younger than 30 who had recovered from COVID-19. Input material: PBMCs or T cells enriched from blood (not recorded which). The rearranged chain carries TRBV18 and TRBJ1-3; the D segment could be TRBD1, given 6 matching bases. The CDR3: CASSPRQATNSGNTIYF. In nucleotides, the sequence is TGTGCCAGCTCACCACGACAGGCCACTAACTCTGGAAACACCATATATTTT.